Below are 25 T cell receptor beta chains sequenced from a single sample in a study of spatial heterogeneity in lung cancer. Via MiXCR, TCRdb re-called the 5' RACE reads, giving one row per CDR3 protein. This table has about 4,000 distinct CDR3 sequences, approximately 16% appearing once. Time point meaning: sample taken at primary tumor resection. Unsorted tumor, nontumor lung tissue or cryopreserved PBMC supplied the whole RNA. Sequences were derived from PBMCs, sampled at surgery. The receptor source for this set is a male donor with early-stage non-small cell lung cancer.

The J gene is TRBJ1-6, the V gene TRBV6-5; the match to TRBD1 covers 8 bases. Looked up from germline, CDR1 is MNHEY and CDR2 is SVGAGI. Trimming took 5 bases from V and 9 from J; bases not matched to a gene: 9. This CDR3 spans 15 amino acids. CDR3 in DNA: TGTGCCAGCAGTGCCTCATTCACAGGGGGTTCACCCCTCCACTTT. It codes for CASSASFTGGSPLHF.

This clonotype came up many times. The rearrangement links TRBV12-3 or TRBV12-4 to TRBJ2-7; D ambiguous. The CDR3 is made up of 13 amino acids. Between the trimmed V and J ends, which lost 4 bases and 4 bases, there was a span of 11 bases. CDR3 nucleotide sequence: TGTGCCAGCAGTTCGGGTGTGGGGTACGAGCAGTACTTC. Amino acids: CASSSGVGYEQYF.

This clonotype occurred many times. Written as DNA, the CDR3 is TGTGCCAGCAGCCCCACAGGAGGGGGCAAGTACGAGCAGTACTTC. This gives the protein CASSPTGGGKYEQYF. This sequence joins TRBV5-4 and TRBJ2-7, with D perhaps matching TRBD1 (7 bases). The V and J ends lost 4 bases and 4 bases respectively, with 18 bases between them. Germline values: CDR1 SGHNT, CDR2 YYREEE (reference sequence). The CDR3 runs to 15 residues.

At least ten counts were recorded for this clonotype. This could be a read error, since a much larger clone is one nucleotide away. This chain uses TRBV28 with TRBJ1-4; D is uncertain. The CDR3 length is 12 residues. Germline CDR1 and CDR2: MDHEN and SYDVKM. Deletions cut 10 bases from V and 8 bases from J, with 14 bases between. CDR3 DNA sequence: TGTGCCAACCATGTCGTTGGGGAAAAACTGTTTTTT. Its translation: CANHVVGEKLFF. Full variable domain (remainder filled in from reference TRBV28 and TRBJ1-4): DVKVTQSSRYLVKRTGEKVFLECVQDMDHENMFWYRQDPGLGLRLIYFSYDVKMKEKGDIPEGYSVSREKKERFSLILESASTNQTSMYLCANHVVGEKLFFGSGTQLSVL.

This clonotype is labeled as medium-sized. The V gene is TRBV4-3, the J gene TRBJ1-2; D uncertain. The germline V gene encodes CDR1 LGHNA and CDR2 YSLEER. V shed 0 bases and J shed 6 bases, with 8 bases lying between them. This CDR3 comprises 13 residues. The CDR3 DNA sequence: TGCGCCAGCAGCCAAGATCTTAGGGATGGCTACACCTTC. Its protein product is CASSQDLRDGYTF.

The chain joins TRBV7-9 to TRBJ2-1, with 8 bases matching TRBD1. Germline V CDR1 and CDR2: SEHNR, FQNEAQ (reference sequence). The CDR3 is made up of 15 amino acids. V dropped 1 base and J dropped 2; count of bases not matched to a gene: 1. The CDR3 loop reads CASSLGQGTYNEQFF. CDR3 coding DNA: TGTGCCAGCAGCTTAGGACAGGGGACCTACAATGAGCAGTTCTTC.

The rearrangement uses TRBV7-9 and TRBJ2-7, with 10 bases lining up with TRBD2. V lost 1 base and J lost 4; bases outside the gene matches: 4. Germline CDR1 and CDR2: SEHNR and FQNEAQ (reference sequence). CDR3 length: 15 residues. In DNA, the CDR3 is TGTGCCAGCAGCTTAGAGCGGGGGGGCTCTTACGAGCAGTACTTC. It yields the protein CASSLERGGSYEQYF.

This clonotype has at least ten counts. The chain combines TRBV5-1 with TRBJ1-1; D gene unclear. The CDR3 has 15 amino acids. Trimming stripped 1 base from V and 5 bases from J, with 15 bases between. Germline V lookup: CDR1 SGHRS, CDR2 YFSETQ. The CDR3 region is CASSLNSRERTEAFF. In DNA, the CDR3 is TGCGCCAGCAGCTTGAACTCGAGAGAGCGGACTGAAGCTTTCTTT. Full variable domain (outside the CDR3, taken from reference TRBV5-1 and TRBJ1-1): KAGVTQTPRYLIKTRGQQVTLSCSPISGHRSVSWYQQTPGQGLQFLFEYFSETQRNKGNFPGRFSGRQFSNSRSEMNVSTLELGDSALYLCASSLNSRERTEAFFGQGTRLTVV.

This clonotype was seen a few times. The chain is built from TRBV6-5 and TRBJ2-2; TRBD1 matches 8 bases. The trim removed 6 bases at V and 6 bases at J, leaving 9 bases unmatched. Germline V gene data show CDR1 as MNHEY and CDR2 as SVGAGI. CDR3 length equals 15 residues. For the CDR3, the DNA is TGTGCCAGCAGACTAGGGACAGGCTTGGCCGGGGAGCTGTTTTTT. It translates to CASRLGTGLAGELFF.

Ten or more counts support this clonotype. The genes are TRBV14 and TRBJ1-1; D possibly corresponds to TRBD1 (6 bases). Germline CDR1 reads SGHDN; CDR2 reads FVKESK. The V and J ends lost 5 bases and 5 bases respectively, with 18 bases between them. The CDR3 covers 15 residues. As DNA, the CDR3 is TGTGCCAGCAGCTCAATGGGGGCGCTAGGGACTGAAGCTTTCTTT. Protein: CASSSMGALGTEAFF.

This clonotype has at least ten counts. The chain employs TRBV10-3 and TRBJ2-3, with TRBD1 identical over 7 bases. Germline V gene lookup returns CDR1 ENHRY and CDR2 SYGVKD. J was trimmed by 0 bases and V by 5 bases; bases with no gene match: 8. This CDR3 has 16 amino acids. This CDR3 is CAISPGQKTSTDTQYF. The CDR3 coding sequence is TGTGCCATCAGTCCGGGACAGAAAACTAGCACAGATACGCAGTATTTT.

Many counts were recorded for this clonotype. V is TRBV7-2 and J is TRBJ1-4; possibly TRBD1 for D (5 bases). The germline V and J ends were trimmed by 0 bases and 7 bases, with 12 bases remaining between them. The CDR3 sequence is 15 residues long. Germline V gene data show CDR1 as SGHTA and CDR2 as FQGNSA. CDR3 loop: CASSLAPGRVEKLFF. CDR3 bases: TGTGCCAGCAGCTTAGCGCCGGGACGGGTTGAAAAACTGTTTTTT.

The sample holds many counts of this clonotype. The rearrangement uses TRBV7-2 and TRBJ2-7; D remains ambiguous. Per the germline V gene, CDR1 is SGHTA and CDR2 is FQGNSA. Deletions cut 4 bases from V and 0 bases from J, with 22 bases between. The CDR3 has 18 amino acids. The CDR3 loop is CASSSHSRRLPDSYEQYF. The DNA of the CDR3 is TGTGCCAGCAGCTCCCATTCCCGCCGACTCCCTGACTCCTACGAGCAGTACTTC.

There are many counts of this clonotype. CDR3 DNA: TGCAGTGCTGTGGGGGGGAAGGTCCGTAATGAGCAGTTCTTC. Residues: CSAVGGKVRNEQFF. V gene TRBV20-1 combines with J gene TRBJ2-1; 7 bases map to TRBD2. The CDR3 length is 14 residues. The V and J ends lost 5 bases and 7 bases, in that order; junction bases with no gene match: 11. CDR1 and CDR2 from the germline V gene are DFQATT and SNEGSKA (reference sequence).

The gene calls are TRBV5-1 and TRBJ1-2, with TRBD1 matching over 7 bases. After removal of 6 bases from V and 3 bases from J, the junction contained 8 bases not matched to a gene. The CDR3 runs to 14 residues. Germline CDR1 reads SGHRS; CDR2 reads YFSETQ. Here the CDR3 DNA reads TGCGCCAGCAACCTGGAGGGGGCGGACTATGGCTACACCTTC. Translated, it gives CASNLEGADYGYTF.

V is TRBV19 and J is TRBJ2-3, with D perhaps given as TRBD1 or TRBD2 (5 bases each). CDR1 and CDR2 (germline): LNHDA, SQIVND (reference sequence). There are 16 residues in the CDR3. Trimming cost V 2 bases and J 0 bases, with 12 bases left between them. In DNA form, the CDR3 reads TGTGCCAGTAGTATATACCGGGACGATAGCACAGATACGCAGTATTTT. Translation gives CASSIYRDDSTDTQYF.

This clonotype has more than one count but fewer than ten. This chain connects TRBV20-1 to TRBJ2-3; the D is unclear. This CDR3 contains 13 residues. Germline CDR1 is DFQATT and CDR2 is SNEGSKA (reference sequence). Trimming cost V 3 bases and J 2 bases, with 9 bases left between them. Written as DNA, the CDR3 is TGCAGTGCTAGGTTGCGGTACACAGATACGCAGTATTTT. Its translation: CSARLRYTDTQYF.

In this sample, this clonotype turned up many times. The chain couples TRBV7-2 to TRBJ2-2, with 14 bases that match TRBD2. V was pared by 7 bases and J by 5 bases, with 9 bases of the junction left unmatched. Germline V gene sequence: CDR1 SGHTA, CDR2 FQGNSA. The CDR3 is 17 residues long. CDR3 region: CASTAGLAGGNTGELFF. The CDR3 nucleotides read TGTGCCAGCACCGCAGGACTAGCGGGAGGAAATACCGGGGAGCTGTTTTTT. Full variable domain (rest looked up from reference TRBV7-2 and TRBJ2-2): GAGVSQSPSNKVTEKGKDVELRCDPISGHTALYWYRQSLGQGLEFLIYFQGNSAPDKSGLPSDRFSAERTGGSVSTLTIQRTQQEDSAVYLCASTAGLAGGNTGELFFGEGSRLTVL.

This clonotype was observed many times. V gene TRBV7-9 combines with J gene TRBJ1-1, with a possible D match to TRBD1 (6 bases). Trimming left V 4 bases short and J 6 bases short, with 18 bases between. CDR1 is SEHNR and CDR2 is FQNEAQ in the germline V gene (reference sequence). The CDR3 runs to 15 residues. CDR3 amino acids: CASSSWGAAGAEAFF. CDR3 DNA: TGTGCCAGCAGCTCCTGGGGGGCTGCGGGGGCTGAAGCTTTCTTT.

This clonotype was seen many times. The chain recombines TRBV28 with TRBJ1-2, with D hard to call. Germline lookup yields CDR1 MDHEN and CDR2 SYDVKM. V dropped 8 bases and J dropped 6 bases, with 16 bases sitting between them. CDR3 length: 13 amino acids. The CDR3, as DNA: TGTGCCAGCCAAACCACCGGGCGTGATGGCTACACCTTC. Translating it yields CASQTTGRDGYTF.

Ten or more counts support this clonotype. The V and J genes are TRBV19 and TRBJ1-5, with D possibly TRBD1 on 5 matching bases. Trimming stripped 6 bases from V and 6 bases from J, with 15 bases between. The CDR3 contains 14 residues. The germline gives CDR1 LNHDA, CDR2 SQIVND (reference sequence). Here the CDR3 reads CASSPGALGQPQHF. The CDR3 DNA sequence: TGTGCCAGTAGCCCCGGGGCCTTGGGTCAGCCCCAGCATTTT.

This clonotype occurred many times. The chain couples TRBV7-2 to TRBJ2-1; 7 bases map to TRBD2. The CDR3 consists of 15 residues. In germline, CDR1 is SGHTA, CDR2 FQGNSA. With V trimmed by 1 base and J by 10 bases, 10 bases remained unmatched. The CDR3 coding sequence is TGTGCCAGCAGCTTAGTGATGGGGGGGGAAGCGGAGCAGTTCTTC. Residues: CASSLVMGGEAEQFF.

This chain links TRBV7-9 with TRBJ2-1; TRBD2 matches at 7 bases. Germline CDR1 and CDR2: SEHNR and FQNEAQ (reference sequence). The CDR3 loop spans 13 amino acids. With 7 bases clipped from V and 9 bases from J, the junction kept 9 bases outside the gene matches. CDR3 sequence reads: CASTGGSWGEQFF. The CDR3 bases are TGTGCCAGCACGGGAGGCAGTTGGGGTGAGCAGTTCTTC.

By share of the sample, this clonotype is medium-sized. CDR3 amino acids: CASSPPRTGSTF. CDR3 bases: TGTGCCAGCTCACCACCGCGTACAGGGTCCACCTTC. This chain connects TRBV18 to TRBJ1-2; TRBD1 is a possible D gene (6 bases). Germline V CDR1 and CDR2: KGHSH, LQKENI. CDR3 length equals 12 residues. The V end was cut by 0 bases, the J end by 13 bases, with 12 bases between.

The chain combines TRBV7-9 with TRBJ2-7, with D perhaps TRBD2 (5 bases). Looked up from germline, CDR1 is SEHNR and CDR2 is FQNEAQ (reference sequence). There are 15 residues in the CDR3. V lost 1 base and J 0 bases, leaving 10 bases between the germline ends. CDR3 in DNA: TGTGCCAGCAGCTTAGAGGGCGGGCGCTCCTACGAGCAGTACTTC. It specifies CASSLEGGRSYEQYF.